This TCR beta chain was documented in a study of shared clonotypes between healthy human individuals. In the study overall: CD4 naive and memory got three plates each, CD8 naive two, CD8 memory one.

Roughly 210 ng DNA, 25,000 to 30,000 T cell genomes, went into each sorted-subset replicate PCR. Sequencing used immunoSEQ multiplex PCR; TCRdb keeps in-frame clones, though not all of them. The table lists about 1.1 million clones, roughly 80% of them singletons, with over 0.8% in the top ten. CD4+ cells yielded CD45RA+ naive and CD45RA-negative memory subsets. In its sample, this clone was seen a few times. Sequencing input: memory CD4+ T cells from PBMCs. Subset: CD45RA-negative fraction. The receptor was isolated from a young man in good health. Some clones in this sample may be carry-over from other donors' samples.

CDR3 bases: TGTGCCAGCAGCTCAGGATGGGGACGGGGGTTCTTC. Translated, it gives CASSSGWGRGFF. The genes are TRBV7-2 and TRBJ2-1, with D perhaps assigned TRBD1 or TRBD2 (5 bases each). Trimming shortened V by 4 bases and J by 15 bases, and 16 bases separated the two germline ends. The CDR3 has 12 amino acids. Looked up from germline, CDR1 is SGHTA and CDR2 is FQGNSA.